A single TCR beta chain is shown here with its context. V lost 3 bases and J 7 bases, leaving 21 bases between the germline ends. CDR3 length: 16 amino acids. In germline, CDR1 is GTSNPN, CDR2 SVGIG (reference sequence). These data originate in a study of chemoradiotherapy in HPV16-positive cancers. The assay was immunoSEQ multiplex PCR, and TCRdb's table has in-frame clones only and misses some. The data hold about 6,600 clones, with over 70% observed a single time. The chain is built from TRBV30 and TRBJ1-4; D perhaps matches TRBD1 (5 bases). The sequence derives from a human donor with HPV-associated anogenital cancer. The starting material was tumor tissue, obtained from a patient who underwent chemoradiotherapy. CDR3 sequence: CAWRRGRWGVGEKLFF. The CDR3 nucleotides are TGTGCCTGGAGACGGGGGAGGTGGGGAGTAGGTGAAAAACTGTTTTTT.